The sequence of this TCR beta chain was determined in a study of blood T cell repertoires in COVID-19. Whole-study context: The United States, Italy and Spain provided the acute and convalescent COVID-19 samples.

CDR3 length: 19 amino acids. After removal of 3 bases from V and 8 bases from J, the junction contained 20 bases not matched to a gene. Germline V gene sequence: CDR1 LGHDT, CDR2 YNNKEL (reference sequence). TCRdb's table, derived via immunoSEQ multiplex PCR, lists solely in-frame clones and lacks some. This sample has approximately 92,000 clones; about 86% occur once, and the top ten carry 10% to 15%. The TCR was taken from a woman aged 55-70 years in a cohort sampled during active or convalescent COVID-19. Sequenced: peripheral blood. This chain joins TRBV3-1 (or the pseudogene TRBV3-2) and TRBJ2-1; 9 bases map to TRBD2. The CDR3 protein is CASSHRSMDTAGGGDEQFF. As DNA, the CDR3 is TGTGCCAGCAGCCATCGTTCGATGGACACGGCGGGAGGGGGAGATGAGCAGTTCTTC.